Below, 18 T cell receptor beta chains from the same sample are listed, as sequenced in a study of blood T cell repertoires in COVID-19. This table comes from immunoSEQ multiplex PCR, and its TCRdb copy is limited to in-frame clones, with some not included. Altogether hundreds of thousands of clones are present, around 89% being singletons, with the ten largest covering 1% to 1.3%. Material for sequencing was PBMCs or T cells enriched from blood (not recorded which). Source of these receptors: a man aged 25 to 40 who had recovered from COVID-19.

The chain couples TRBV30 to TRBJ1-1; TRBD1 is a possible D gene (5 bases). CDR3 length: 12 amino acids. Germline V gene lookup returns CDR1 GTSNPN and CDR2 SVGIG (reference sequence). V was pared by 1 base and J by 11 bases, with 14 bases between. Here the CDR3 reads CAWSAEGPGAFF. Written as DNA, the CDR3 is TGTGCCTGGAGTGCGGAGGGGCCCGGGGCTTTCTTT.

This CDR3 reads CASSPDRVFEKLFF. CDR3 DNA: TGTGCCAGCAGTCCGGACAGAGTTTTTGAAAAACTGTTTTTT. The chain combines TRBV28 with TRBJ1-4; tentative D call: TRBD1 (6 bases). Trimming stripped 5 bases from V and 7 bases from J, with 14 bases between. Looked up from germline, CDR1 is MDHEN and CDR2 is SYDVKM. CDR3 length equals 14 residues.

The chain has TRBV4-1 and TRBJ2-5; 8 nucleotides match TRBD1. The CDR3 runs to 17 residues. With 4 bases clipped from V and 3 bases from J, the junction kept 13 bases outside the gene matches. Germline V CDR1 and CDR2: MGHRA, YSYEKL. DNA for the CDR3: TGCGCCAGCAGCCGGACAGGGAGCCCAATGTCGGAAGAGACCCAGTACTTC. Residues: CASSRTGSPMSEETQYF.

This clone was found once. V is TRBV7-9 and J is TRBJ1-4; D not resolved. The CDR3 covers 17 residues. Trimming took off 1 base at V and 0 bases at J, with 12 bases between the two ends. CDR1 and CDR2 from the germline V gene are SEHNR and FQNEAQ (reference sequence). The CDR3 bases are TGTGCCAGCAGCTTAGGTCCGGGTGGAGCAACTAATGAAAAACTGTTTTTT. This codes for CASSLGPGGATNEKLFF. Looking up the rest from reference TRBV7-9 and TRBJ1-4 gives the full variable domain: DTGVSQNPRHKITKRGQNVTFRCDPISEHNRLYWYRQTLGQGPEFLTYFQNEAQLEKSRLLSDRFSAERPKGSFSTLEIQRTEQGDSAMYLCASSLGPGGATNEKLFFGSGTQLSVL.

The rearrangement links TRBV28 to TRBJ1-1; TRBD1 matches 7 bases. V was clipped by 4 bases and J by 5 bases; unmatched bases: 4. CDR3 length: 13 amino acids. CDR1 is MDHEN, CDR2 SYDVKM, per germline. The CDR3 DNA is TGTGCCAGCAGTTACAGGGGAGAAACTGAAGCTTTCTTT. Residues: CASSYRGETEAFF.

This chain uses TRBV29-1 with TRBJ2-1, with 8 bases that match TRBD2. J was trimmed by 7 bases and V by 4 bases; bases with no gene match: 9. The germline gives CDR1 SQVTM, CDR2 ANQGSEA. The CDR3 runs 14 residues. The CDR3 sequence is CSVGIGRGSNEQFF. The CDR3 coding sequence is TGCAGCGTTGGGATCGGGAGGGGGTCAAATGAGCAGTTCTTC.

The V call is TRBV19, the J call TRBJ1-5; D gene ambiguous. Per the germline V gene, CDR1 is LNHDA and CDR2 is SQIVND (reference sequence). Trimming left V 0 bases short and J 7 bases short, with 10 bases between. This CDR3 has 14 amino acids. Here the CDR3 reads CASSIDPGWQPQHF. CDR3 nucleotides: TGTGCCAGTAGTATAGATCCGGGGTGGCAGCCCCAGCATTTT. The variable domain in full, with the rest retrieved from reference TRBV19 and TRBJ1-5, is DGGITQSPKYLFRKEGQNVTLSCEQNLNHDAMYWYRQDPGQGLRLIYYSQIVNDFQKGDIAEGYSVSREKKESFPLTVTSAQKNPTAFYLCASSIDPGWQPQHFGDGTRLSIL.

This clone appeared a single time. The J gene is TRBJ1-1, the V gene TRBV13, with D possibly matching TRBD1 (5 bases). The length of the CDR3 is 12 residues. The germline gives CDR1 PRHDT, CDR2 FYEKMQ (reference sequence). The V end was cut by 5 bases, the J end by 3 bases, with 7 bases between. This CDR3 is CASSKTDTEAFF. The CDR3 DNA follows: TGTGCCAGCAGCAAGACAGACACTGAAGCTTTCTTT.

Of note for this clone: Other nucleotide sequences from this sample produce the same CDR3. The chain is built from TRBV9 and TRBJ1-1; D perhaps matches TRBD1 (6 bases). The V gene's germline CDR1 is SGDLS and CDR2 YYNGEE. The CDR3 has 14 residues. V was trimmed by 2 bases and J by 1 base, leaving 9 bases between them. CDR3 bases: TGTGCCAGCAGCGTTTTACAGGGGAACACTGAAGCTTTCTTT. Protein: CASSVLQGNTEAFF.

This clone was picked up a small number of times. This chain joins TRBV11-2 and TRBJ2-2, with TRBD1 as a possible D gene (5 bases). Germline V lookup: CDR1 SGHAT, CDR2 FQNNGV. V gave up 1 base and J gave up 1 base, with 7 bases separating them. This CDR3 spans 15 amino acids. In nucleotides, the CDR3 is TGTGCCAGCAGCTTAGTAGGGGTGAACACCGGGGAGCTGTTTTTT. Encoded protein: CASSLVGVNTGELFF.

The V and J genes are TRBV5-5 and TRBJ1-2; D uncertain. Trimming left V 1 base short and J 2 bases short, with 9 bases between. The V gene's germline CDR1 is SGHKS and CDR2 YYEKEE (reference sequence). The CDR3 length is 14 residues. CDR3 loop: CASSLSPGNYGYTF. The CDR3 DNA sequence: TGTGCCAGCAGCTTGTCCCCGGGAAACTATGGCTACACCTTC.

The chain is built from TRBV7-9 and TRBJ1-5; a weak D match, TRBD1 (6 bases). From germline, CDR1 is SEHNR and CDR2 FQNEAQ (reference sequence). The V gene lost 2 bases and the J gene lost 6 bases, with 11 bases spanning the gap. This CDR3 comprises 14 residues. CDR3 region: CASSLSGAGQPQHF. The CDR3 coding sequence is TGTGCCAGCAGCTTATCAGGGGCGGGTCAGCCCCAGCATTTT.

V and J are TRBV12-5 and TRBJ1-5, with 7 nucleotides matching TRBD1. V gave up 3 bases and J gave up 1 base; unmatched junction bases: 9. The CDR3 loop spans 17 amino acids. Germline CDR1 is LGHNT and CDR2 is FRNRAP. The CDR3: CASGFRRAGQSNQPQHF. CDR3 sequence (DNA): TGTGCTAGTGGTTTTCGTCGTGCGGGACAGAGCAATCAGCCCCAGCATTTT.

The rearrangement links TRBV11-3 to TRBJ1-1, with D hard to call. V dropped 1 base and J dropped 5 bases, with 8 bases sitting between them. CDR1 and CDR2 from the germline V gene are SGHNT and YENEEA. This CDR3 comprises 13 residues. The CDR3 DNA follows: TGTGCCAGCAGCTTAGCGACGGGGACTGAAGCTTTCTTT. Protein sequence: CASSLATGTEAFF.

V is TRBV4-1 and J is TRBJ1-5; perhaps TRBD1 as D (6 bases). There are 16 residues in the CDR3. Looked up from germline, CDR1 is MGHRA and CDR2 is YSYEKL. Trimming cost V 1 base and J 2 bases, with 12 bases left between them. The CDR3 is CASSQVTGKGNQPQHF. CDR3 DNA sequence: TGCGCCAGCAGCCAAGTCACAGGGAAGGGCAATCAGCCCCAGCATTTT.

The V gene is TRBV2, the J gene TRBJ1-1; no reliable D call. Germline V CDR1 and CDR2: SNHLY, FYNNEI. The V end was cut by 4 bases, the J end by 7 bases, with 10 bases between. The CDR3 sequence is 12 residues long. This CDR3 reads CASSAFTNEAFF. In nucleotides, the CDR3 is TGTGCCAGCAGTGCATTTACTAATGAAGCTTTCTTT.

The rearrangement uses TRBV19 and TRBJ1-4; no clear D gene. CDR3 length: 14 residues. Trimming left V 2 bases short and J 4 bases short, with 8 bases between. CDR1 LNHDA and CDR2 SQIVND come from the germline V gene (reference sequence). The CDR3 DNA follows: TGTGCCAGTAGTATAATGGGAGATAATGAAAAACTGTTTTTT. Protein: CASSIMGDNEKLFF.

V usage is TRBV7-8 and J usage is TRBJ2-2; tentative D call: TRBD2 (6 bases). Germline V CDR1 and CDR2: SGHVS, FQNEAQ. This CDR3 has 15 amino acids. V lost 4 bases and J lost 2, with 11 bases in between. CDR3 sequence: CASSWGDANTGELFF. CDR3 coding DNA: TGTGCCAGCAGCTGGGGGGACGCTAACACCGGGGAGCTGTTTTTT.